Reported below is one TCR beta chain. This record belongs to a study of Ad26.COV2.S vaccination and SARS-CoV-2 variants. Specified treatment: over 15 received Ad26.COV2.S at low or high dose, single or two shots; about 5 received placebo; per-sample allocation not given. The investigators took samples on day 63 after the first vaccine or placebo injection. Generated by immunoSEQ multiplex PCR, the TCRdb table keeps only in-frame clones and is missing some. The data contain approximately 350,000 clones, around nine tenths of them singletons. The sample here was peripheral blood, taken in a trial of Ad26.COV2.S vaccine versus placebo. The source of this sequence is a person between 18 and 65 years old who received the Ad26.COV2.S COVID-19 vaccine or a placebo.

In DNA form, the CDR3 reads TGTGCCAGCAGCTTTTACAGGGCCCCAGAGACCCAGTACTTC. Amino acids: CASSFYRAPETQYF. The chain joins TRBV5-8 to TRBJ2-5; perhaps TRBD1 as D (6 bases). There are 14 residues in the CDR3. The V end was cut by 2 bases, the J end by 4 bases, with 12 bases between. Germline V gene sequence: CDR1 SGHTS, CDR2 YDEGEE.